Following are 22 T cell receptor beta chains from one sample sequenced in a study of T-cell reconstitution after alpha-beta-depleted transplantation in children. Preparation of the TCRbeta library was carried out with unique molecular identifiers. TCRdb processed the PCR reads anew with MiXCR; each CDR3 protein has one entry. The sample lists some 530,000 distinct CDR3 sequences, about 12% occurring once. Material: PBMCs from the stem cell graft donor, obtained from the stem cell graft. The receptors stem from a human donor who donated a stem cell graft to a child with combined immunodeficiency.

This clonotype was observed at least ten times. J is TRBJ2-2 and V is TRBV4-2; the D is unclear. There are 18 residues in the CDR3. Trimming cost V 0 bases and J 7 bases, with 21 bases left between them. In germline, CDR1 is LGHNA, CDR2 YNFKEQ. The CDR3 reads CASSQDQPGSVMIGELFF. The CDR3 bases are TGTGCCAGCAGCCAAGATCAACCGGGTTCTGTGATGATCGGGGAGCTGTTTTTT.

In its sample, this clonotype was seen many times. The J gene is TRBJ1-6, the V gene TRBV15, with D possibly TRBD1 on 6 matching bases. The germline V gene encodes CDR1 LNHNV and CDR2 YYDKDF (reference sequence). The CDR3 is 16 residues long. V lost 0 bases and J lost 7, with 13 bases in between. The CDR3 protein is CATSRDLGRGNSPLHF. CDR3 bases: TGTGCCACCAGCAGAGATCTTGGCAGGGGCAATTCACCCCTCCACTTT.

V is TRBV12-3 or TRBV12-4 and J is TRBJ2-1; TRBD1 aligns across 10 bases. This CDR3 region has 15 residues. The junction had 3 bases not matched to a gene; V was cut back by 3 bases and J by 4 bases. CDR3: CASSFGDRGYNEQFF. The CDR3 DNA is TGTGCCAGCAGTTTTGGGGACAGGGGATACAATGAGCAGTTCTTC.

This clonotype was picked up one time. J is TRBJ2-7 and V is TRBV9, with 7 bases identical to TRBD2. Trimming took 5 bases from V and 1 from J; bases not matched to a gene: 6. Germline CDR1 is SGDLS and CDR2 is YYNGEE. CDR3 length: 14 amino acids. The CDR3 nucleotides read TGTGCCAGCAGTCCAGCGGGGCCTTCCTACGAGCAGTACTTC. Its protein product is CASSPAGPSYEQYF.

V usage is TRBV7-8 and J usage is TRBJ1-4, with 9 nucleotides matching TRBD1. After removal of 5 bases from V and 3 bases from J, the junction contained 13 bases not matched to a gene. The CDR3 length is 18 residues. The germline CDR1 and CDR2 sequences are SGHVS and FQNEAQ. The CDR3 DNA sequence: TGTGCCAGCAGCCTGGGACAGGGTAGGGGAAGCGCTAATGAAAAACTGTTTTTT. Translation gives CASSLGQGRGSANEKLFF.

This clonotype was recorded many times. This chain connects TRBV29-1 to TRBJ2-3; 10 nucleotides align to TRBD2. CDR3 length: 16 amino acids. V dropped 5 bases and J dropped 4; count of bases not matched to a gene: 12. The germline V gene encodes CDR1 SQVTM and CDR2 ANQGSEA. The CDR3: CSVKREGRILADTQYF. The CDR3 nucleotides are TGCAGCGTTAAGCGGGAGGGCCGTATTTTAGCAGATACGCAGTATTTT.

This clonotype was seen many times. The CDR3 DNA is TGTGCCAGCAGTTCGGGCTTGAACACTGAAGCTTTCTTT. Translating gives CASSSGLNTEAFF. The gene calls are TRBV2 and TRBJ1-1; no firm D call. With 5 bases removed from V and 0 bases from J, the gap between germline ends came to 7 bases. The germline gives CDR1 SNHLY, CDR2 FYNNEI. The CDR3 has 13 residues.

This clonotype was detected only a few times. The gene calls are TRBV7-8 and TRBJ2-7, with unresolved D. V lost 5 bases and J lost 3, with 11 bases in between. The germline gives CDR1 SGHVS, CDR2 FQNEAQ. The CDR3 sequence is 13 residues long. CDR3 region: CASSTNKHYEQYF. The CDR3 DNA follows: TGTGCCAGCAGCACTAACAAGCACTACGAGCAGTACTTC.

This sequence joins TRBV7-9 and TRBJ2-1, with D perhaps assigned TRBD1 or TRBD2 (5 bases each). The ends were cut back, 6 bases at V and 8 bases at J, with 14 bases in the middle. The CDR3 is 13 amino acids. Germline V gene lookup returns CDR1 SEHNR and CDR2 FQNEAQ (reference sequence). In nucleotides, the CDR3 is TGTGCCAGCAGGGATTCAGGGCGGGATGAGCAGTTCTTC. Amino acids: CASRDSGRDEQFF.

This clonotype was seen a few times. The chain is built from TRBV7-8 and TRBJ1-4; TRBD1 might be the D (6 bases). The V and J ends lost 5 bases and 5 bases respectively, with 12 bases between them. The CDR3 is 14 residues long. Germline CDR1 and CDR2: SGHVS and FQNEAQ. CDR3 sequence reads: CASSDRDINEKLFF. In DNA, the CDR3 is TGTGCCAGCAGCGACCGGGACATCAATGAAAAACTGTTTTTT.

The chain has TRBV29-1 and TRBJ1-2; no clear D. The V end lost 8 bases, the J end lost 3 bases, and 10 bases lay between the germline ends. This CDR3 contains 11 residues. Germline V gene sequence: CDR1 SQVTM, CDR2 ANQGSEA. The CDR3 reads CSSGRDYGYTF. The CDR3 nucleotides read TGCAGCTCGGGGAGGGACTATGGCTACACCTTC.

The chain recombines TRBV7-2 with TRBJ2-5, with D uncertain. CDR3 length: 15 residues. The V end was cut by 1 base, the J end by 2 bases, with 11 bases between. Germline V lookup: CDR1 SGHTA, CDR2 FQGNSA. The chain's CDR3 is CASSLGIVNQETQYF. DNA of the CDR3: TGTGCCAGCAGCTTAGGAATAGTCAATCAAGAGACCCAGTACTTC.

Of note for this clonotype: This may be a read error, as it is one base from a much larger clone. CDR3 DNA: TGTGCCAGCAGCTTAGCTACCTACAATGAGCAGTTCTTC. Translating it yields CASSLATYNEQFF. The gene calls are TRBV7-2 and TRBJ2-1; no firm D call. V gave up 0 bases and J gave up 2 bases, with 2 bases separating them. There are 13 residues in the CDR3. Germline CDR1 SGHTA, CDR2 FQGNSA.

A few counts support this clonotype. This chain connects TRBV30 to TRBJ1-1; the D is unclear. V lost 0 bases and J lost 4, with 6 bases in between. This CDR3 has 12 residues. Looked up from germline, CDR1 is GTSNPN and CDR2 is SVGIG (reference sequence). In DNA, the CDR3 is TGTGCCTGGAGTGTACTTAGCACTGAAGCTTTCTTT. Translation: CAWSVLSTEAFF. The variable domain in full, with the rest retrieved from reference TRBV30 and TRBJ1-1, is SQTIHQWPATLVQPVGSPLSLECTVEGTSNPNLYWYRQAAGRGLQLLFYSVGIGQISSEVPQNLSASRPQDRQFILSSKKLLLSDSGFYLCAWSVLSTEAFFGQGTRLTVV.

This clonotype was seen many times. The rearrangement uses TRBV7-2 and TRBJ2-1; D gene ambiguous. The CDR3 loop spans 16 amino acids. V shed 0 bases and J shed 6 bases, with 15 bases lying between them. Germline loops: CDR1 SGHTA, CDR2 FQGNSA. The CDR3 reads CASSLARWSGANEQFF. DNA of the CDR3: TGTGCCAGCAGCTTAGCGCGATGGTCAGGAGCCAATGAGCAGTTCTTC.

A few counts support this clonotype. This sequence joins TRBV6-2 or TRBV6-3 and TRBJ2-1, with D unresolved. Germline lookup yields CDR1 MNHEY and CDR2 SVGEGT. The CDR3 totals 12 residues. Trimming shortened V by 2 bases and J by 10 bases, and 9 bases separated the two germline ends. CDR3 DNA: TGTGCCAGCAGTTACGACGATCGGGAGCAGTTCTTC. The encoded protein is CASSYDDREQFF.

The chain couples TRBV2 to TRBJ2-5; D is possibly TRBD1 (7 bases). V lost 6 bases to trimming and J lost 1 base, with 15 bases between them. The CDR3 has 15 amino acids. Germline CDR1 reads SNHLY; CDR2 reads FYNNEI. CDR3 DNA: TGTGCCAGCAGGGGGGGACAGTTCATCCAAGAGACCCAGTACTTC. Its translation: CASRGGQFIQETQYF.

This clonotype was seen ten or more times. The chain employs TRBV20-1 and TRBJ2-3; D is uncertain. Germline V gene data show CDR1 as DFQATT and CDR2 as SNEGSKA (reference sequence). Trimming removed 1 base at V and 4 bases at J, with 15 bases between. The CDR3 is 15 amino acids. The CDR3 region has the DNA TGCAGTGCTAGAGTTCTGGTGCCTCTCTCAGATACGCAGTATTTT. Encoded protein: CSARVLVPLSDTQYF.

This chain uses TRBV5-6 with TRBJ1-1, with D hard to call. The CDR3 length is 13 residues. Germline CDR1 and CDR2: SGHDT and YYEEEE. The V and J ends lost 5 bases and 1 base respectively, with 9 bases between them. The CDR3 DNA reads TGTGCCAGCAGAAAACCCGAGAACACTGAAGCTTTCTTT. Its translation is CASRKPENTEAFF. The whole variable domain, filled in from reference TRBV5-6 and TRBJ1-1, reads DAGVTQSPTHLIKTRGQQVTLRCSPKSGHDTVSWYQQALGQGPQFIFQYYEEEERQRGNFPDRFSGHQFPNYSSELNVNALLLGDSALYLCASRKPENTEAFFGQGTRLTVV.

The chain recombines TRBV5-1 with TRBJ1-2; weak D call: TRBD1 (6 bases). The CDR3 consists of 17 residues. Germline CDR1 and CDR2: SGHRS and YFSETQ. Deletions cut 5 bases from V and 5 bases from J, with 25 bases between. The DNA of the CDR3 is TGCGCCAGCAGACCCTCCGGGGCAGGAGGGGGTTATTATGGCTACACCTTC. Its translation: CASRPSGAGGGYYGYTF. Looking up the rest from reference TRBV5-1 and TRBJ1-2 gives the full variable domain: KAGVTQTPRYLIKTRGQQVTLSCSPISGHRSVSWYQQTPGQGLQFLFEYFSETQRNKGNFPGRFSGRQFSNSRSEMNVSTLELGDSALYLCASRPSGAGGGYYGYTFGSGTRLTVV.

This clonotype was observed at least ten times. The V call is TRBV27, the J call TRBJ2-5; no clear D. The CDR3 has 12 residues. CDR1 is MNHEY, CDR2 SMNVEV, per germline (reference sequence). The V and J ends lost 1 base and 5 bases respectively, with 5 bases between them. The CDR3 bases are TGTGCCAGCAGTTTATATGGCGAGACCCAGTACTTC. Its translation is CASSLYGETQYF.

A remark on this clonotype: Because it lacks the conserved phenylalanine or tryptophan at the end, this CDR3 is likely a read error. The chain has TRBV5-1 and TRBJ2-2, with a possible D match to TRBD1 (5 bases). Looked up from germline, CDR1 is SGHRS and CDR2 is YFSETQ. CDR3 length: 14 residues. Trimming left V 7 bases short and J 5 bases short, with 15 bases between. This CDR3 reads CASGGGQGTGELFS. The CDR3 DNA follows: TGCGCCAGCGGCGGCGGCCAGGGTACCGGGGAGCTGTTTTCT.